These T cell receptor beta chains were read from a single sample in a study of graft-versus-host responses after intestinal transplantation. These receptors lack a known antigen. Profiled with immunoSEQ multiplex PCR; TCRdb holds only in-frame clones, not every one. The sample contains tens of thousands of clones, roughly 90% of which appear only once. The sample consisted of unstimulated CD4+ T cells sorted from spleen or lymph node cells, taken before transplant. The origin of the receptors is a human donor who was the organ donor for an intestinal transplant. CDR3s include the opening cysteine and the closing phenylalanine or tryptophan. A D gene is named only where the DNA matches it firmly. The size entry is marked missing in some rows and otherwise reads once, few, many or a size class.

J: TRBJ1-1; V: TRBV7-9; size: -; D: -; DNA: TGTGCCAGCAGCTCTAACAGGGCCATGAACACTGAAGCTTTCTTT; CDR3: CASSSNRAMNTEAFF
J: TRBJ2-1; V: TRBV5-1; size: -; D: TRBD2; DNA: TGCGCCAGCAGCCCCGAAGCGGGATCCTACAATGAGCAGTTCTTC; CDR3: CASSPEAGSYNEQFF
J: TRBJ1-5; V: TRBV30; size: -; D: TRBD1; DNA: TGTGCCTGGGCAGGACAGGGAAGTCAGCCCCAGCATTTT; CDR3: CAWAGQGSQPQHF
J: TRBJ1-1; V: TRBV2; size: -; D: -; DNA: TGTGCCAGCATGGGAGAACAGATCATGAACACTGAAGCTTTCTTT; CDR3: CASMGEQIMNTEAFF
J: TRBJ2-3; V: TRBV2; size: -; D: TRBD2; DNA: TGTGCCAGCAGATTGACTAGCGGGAGTAGGGGAGATACGCAGTATTTT; CDR3: CASRLTSGSRGDTQYF
J: TRBJ2-1; V: TRBV27; size: -; D: -; DNA: TGTGCCAGCAGTTTAGCGACTACGGCATCCTACAATGAGCAGTTCTTC; CDR3: CASSLATTASYNEQFF
J: TRBJ2-3; V: TRBV7-8; size: -; D: -; DNA: TGTGCCAGCAGCCAGACAGGGGATCCGGGGGGTGCGCAGTATTTT; CDR3: CASSQTGDPGGAQYF
J: TRBJ2-7; V: TRBV4-1; size: -; D: TRBD2; DNA: TGCGCCAGCAGCCCGAGGACTAGCGGGCCGTACGAGCAGTACTTC; CDR3: CASSPRTSGPYEQYF
J: TRBJ2-7; V: TRBV20-1; size: -; D: -; DNA: TGCAGTGCTAGAGAAACGACAGGGCAGTACTTC; CDR3: CSARETTGQYF
J: TRBJ2-5; V: TRBV9; size: -; D: -; DNA: TGTGCCAGCAGCGTAGGCACGCTAAGTCCCCAGTACTTC; CDR3: CASSVGTLSPQYF
J: TRBJ2-3; V: TRBV2; size: -; D: -; DNA: TGTGCCAGCTATCCGTCGGGGTTTAGCACAGATACGCAGTATTTT; CDR3: CASYPSGFSTDTQYF
J: TRBJ2-6; V: TRBV7-9; size: -; D: -; DNA: TGTGCCAGCAGCTTATACTCACAGGCGAACGGGGCCAACGTCCTGACTTTC; CDR3: CASSLYSQANGANVLTF
J: TRBJ2-7; V: TRBV19; size: few; D: TRBD2; DNA: TGTGCCAGTAGCCTCGGGACTAGTTTCGACGAGCAGTACTTC; CDR3: CASSLGTSFDEQYF
J: TRBJ2-6; V: TRBV28; size: -; D: TRBD1; DNA: TGTGCCAGCTATTCTCCGGGGACAGTGAGAGGGTCTGGGGCCAACGTCCTGACTTTC; CDR3: CASYSPGTVRGSGANVLTF
J: TRBJ2-2; V: TRBV5-4; size: -; D: TRBD2; DNA: TGTGCCAGCAGCTTGACGGCCCTAGCGGGGAACACCGGGGAGCTGTTTTTT; CDR3: CASSLTALAGNTGELFF
J: TRBJ2-7; V: TRBV28; size: once; D: TRBD1; DNA: TGTGCCAGCAGTACAAGGACAGGGGAAAAAACGTACTTC; CDR3: CASSTRTGEKTYF
J: TRBJ2-7; V: TRBV6-6; size: -; D: TRBD2; DNA: TGTGCCAGCAGCCGGACTAGCGGCTCCTACGAGCAGTACTTC; CDR3: CASSRTSGSYEQYF
J: TRBJ1-4; V: TRBV5-6; size: -; D: TRBD1; DNA: TGTGCCAGCAGCGAGACCGGGACAGGGAACGAAAAACTGTTTTTT; CDR3: CASSETGTGNEKLFF
J: TRBJ1-1; V: TRBV4-1; size: -; D: -; DNA: TGCGCCAGCAGCCAATTGTACAGGGATGGTGAAGCTTTCTTT; CDR3: CASSQLYRDGEAFF
J: TRBJ1-5; V: TRBV5-5; size: -; D: TRBD1; DNA: TGTGCCAGCAGCTTGACAGGGGGCGGTCAGCCCCAGCATTTT; CDR3: CASSLTGGGQPQHF
J: TRBJ2-1; V: TRBV4-1; size: -; D: TRBD2; DNA: TGCGCCAGCAGCCAAGACTTAGCGGGAGTGTCATTATATGTTGAGCAGTTCTTC; CDR3: CASSQDLAGVSLYVEQFF
J: TRBJ1-4; V: TRBV29-1; size: -; D: -; DNA: TGCAGCGTCAAGGACACCTCAACTAATGAAAAACTGTTTTTT; CDR3: CSVKDTSTNEKLFF
J: TRBJ2-2; V: TRBV7-9; size: -; D: TRBD1; DNA: TGTGCCAGCAGCGACTCAGGGGGCTCGGGCACCGGGGAGCTGTTTTTT; CDR3: CASSDSGGSGTGELFF
J: TRBJ2-5; V: TRBV7-8; size: -; D: -; DNA: TGTGCCAGCAGCACTCATGAGACCCAGTACTTC; CDR3: CASSTHETQYF
J: TRBJ2-7; V: TRBV6-1; size: -; D: TRBD2; DNA: TGTGCCAGCAGGGGACTAGCTTACGAGCAGTACTTC; CDR3: CASRGLAYEQYF
J: TRBJ1-6; V: TRBV4-2; size: -; D: -; DNA: TGTGCCAGCAGCCAAGATGTCCAGGGCGTCCTCTATAATTCACCCCTCCACTTT; CDR3: CASSQDVQGVLYNSPLHF
J: TRBJ2-7; V: TRBV5-1; size: -; D: TRBD2; DNA: TGCGCCACCCGCACCGGGACTAGCAGCTCCTACGAGCAGTACTTC; CDR3: CATRTGTSSSYEQYF
J: TRBJ1-1; V: TRBV6-5; size: -; D: -; DNA: TGTGCCACATTCCCCCTCCGGGACATAGCGAGAGCTTTCTTT; CDR3: CATFPLRDIARAFF
J: TRBJ2-2; V: TRBV9; size: -; D: TRBD2; DNA: TGTGCCAGCAGCATAAACTTTCTAGCGGGAGTTGGAGAGCTGTTTTTT; CDR3: CASSINFLAGVGELFF
J: TRBJ2-2; V: TRBV7-2; size: once; D: -; DNA: TGTGCCAGCAGCTTAGTAGGAGGGCCGATCGGGGAGCTGTTTTTT; CDR3: CASSLVGGPIGELFF
J: TRBJ2-7; V: TRBV10-1; size: -; D: TRBD1; DNA: TGCGCCAGCAGTGACCACAGGGGGACCTACGAGCAGTACTTC; CDR3: CASSDHRGTYEQYF
J: TRBJ1-2; V: TRBV30; size: -; D: -; DNA: TGTGCCTGGGGTACAGGGAACTATGGCTACACCTTC; CDR3: CAWGTGNYGYTF
J: TRBJ2-7; V: TRBV4-3; size: -; D: -; DNA: TGCGCCAGCAGCCAAGAAGGGGCGTTATTGGGGAAGGGGTACGAGCAGTACTTC; CDR3: CASSQEGALLGKGYEQYF
J: TRBJ2-7; V: TRBV6-5; size: -; D: -; DNA: TGTGCCAGCACCCGTAGTTCCTACGAGCAGTACTTC; CDR3: CASTRSSYEQYF
J: TRBJ2-6; V: TRBV4-2; size: -; D: -; DNA: TGTGCCAGCAGCCAAACCAACTCAGGTTCTGGGGCCAACGTCCTGACTTTC; CDR3: CASSQTNSGSGANVLTF
J: TRBJ2-1; V: TRBV11-3; size: -; D: TRBD2; DNA: TGTGCCAGCAGCTCCCAGATAGCGGGAGAGCAGTTCTTC; CDR3: CASSSQIAGEQFF
J: TRBJ1-3; V: TRBV5-1; size: -; D: -; DNA: TGCGCCAGCAGCTTACGGGGGTTAGACTCTGGAAACACCATATATTTT; CDR3: CASSLRGLDSGNTIYF
J: TRBJ2-7; V: TRBV15; size: -; D: -; DNA: TGTGCCACCAGCAGAGAGGCACAGAGCTACGAGCAGTACTTC; CDR3: CATSREAQSYEQYF
J: TRBJ2-7; V: TRBV28; size: -; D: TRBD1; DNA: TGTGCCAGCAGTCCAGCGAATGGGGGACAGAGCTACGAGCAGTACTTC; CDR3: CASSPANGGQSYEQYF
J: TRBJ1-5; V: TRBV2; size: -; D: TRBD1; DNA: TGTGCCACCTCAGGGGGCCGGTTCCAGCCCCAGCATTTT; CDR3: CATSGGRFQPQHF
J: TRBJ2-3; V: TRBV7-2; size: once; D: -; DNA: TGTGCCAGCCGGGACACAGTGTCCGATACGCAGTATTTT; CDR3: CASRDTVSDTQYF
J: TRBJ2-1; V: TRBV28; size: once; D: -; DNA: TGTGCCAGCAGTAGCGGATCCTCGTGGGATGAGCAGTTCTTC; CDR3: CASSSGSSWDEQFF
J: TRBJ2-7; V: TRBV15; size: -; D: -; DNA: TGTGCCACCAGCCAAGGGGCACACGGGCCCCGCTTC; CDR3: CATSQGAHGPRF
J: TRBJ2-7; V: TRBV6-6; size: -; D: TRBD2; DNA: TGTGCCAGCAGTGTAGGCGGGAGCAGGTCCTACGAGCAGTACTTC; CDR3: CASSVGGSRSYEQYF
J: TRBJ1-1; V: TRBV21-1; size: -; D: -; DNA: TGTGCCAGCAGCCCGCATAGGAGGGGCAACACTGAAGCTTTCTTT; CDR3: CASSPHRRGNTEAFF
J: TRBJ1-5; V: TRBV6-1; size: -; D: -; DNA: TGTGCCAGCAAGGAGGGAAGTCAGCCCCAGCATTTT; CDR3: CASKEGSQPQHF
J: TRBJ2-1; V: TRBV7-3; size: -; D: TRBD2; DNA: TGTGCCAGCAGCTTAACGTCTCCCCTAGCGGGAGGCAATGAGCAGTTCTTC; CDR3: CASSLTSPLAGGNEQFF
J: TRBJ2-1; V: TRBV6-5; size: -; D: -; DNA: TGTGCCAGCAGTTACAAAGGACAGAGCTCCTACAATGAGCAGTTCTTC; CDR3: CASSYKGQSSYNEQFF
J: TRBJ2-7; V: TRBV6-6; size: -; D: -; DNA: TGTGCCGGTGGGGACGGGGGTACCTACGAGCAGTACTTC; CDR3: CAGGDGGTYEQYF
J: TRBJ1-4; V: TRBV11-1; size: -; D: -; DNA: TGTGCCACCCCCCCGGGGGTTCGGGAAAAACTGTTTTTT; CDR3: CATPPGVREKLFF
J: TRBJ1-5; V: TRBV4-2; size: -; D: -; DNA: TGTGCCAGCAGCCAAGACTGGGCCTCCAATCAGCCCCAGCATTTT; CDR3: CASSQDWASNQPQHF
J: TRBJ2-5; V: TRBV5-6; size: -; D: -; DNA: TGTGCCAGCAGCATACTTCGGGGTGGGGAGACCCAGTACTTC; CDR3: CASSILRGGETQYF
J: TRBJ2-7; V: TRBV6-1; size: -; D: -; DNA: TGTGCCAGAAAAGACAGGAGTCTAGGGTACGAGCAGTACTTC; CDR3: CARKDRSLGYEQYF
J: TRBJ2-4; V: TRBV6-6; size: -; D: -; DNA: TGTGCCAGCAGTTACTCGCGTCTAGCCAAAAACATTCAGTACTTC; CDR3: CASSYSRLAKNIQYF
J: TRBJ2-3; V: TRBV6-5; size: -; D: -; DNA: TGTGCCAGCAGCCCATTTTTCCAGAGCACAGATACGCAGTATTTT; CDR3: CASSPFFQSTDTQYF
J: TRBJ1-1; V: TRBV5-8; size: -; D: TRBD1; DNA: TGTGCCAGCAGCCCCGCTGACAGGGGGCTTAATAAAGCTTTCTTT; CDR3: CASSPADRGLNKAFF
J: TRBJ2-3; V: TRBV9; size: -; D: TRBD2; DNA: TGTGCCAGCAGCGTGGGACTAGCGGTCACAGATACGCAGTATTTT; CDR3: CASSVGLAVTDTQYF
J: TRBJ1-5; V: TRBV19; size: -; D: TRBD1; DNA: TGTGCCAGTATGACCGGGACAGGGACATATAGCAATCAGCCCCAGCATTTT; CDR3: CASMTGTGTYSNQPQHF
J: TRBJ2-2; V: TRBV5-4; size: -; D: TRBD2; DNA: TGTGCCAGCAGCTTGGGACTAGCGGGGAACACCGGGGAGCTGTTTTTT; CDR3: CASSLGLAGNTGELFF